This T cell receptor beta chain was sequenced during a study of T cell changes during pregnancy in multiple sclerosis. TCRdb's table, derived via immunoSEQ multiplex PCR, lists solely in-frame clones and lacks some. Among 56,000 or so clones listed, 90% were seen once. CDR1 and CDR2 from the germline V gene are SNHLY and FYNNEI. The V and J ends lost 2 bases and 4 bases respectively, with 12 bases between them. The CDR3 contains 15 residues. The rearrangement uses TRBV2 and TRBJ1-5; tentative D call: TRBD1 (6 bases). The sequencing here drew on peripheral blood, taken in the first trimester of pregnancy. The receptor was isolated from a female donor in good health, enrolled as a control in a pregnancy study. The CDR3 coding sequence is TGTGCCAGCAGTGAAATATGGACAGCAAATCAGCCCCAGCATTTT. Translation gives CASSEIWTANQPQHF. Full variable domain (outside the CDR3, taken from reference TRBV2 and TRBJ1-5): EPEVTQTPSHQVTQMGQEVILRCVPISNHLYFYWYRQILGQKVEFLVSFYNNEISEKSEIFDDQFSVERPDGSNFTLKIRSTKLEDSAMYFCASSEIWTANQPQHFGDGTRLSIL.